Listed below are T cell receptor beta chains from one sample, sequenced in a study of blood T cells in healthy people across ages. From the 5' RACE reads, TCRdb called clonotypes with MiXCR, one entry per CDR3 protein. The sample includes hundreds of thousands of distinct CDR3 sequences, 55% to 75% seen only once; the top ten take approximately 21%. The sample taken for sequencing was blood. The source of these receptors is a man younger than 40 in good health. The CDR3 runs from the conserved cysteine through the conserved F or W. Each record gives: J gene, CDR3 length, D gene, clone size, V gene, CDR3 DNA, CDR3 protein. The D gene is left open where the match is weak. Clone size is stated in some rows and not others, as once, few, many or a class when expanded.

TRBJ2-7 13 . few TRBV28 TGTGCCAGCAGTTCAGCGAATGCCTACGAGCAGTACTTC CASSSANAYEQYF
TRBJ2-7 14 . . TRBV12-3/TRBV12-4 TGTGCCAGCACTCCGCGCGGAGGGGTCTACGAGCAGTACTTC CASTPRGGVYEQYF
TRBJ1-2 14 . . TRBV7-9 TGTGCCAGCAGCTTAGAGGGAGGGGACTATGGCTACACCTTC CASSLEGGDYGYTF
TRBJ2-7 15 . once TRBV7-9 TGTGCCAGCAGCTTAGCGGGAAGCGGAGCCTACGAGCAGTACTTC CASSLAGSGAYEQYF
TRBJ2-3 13 . . TRBV6-5 TGTGCCAGCATGGCCGTCCCGTCAGATACGCAGTATTTT CASMAVPSDTQYF
TRBJ1-2 13 . few TRBV27 TGTGCCAGCAGTCCGGACAGTCACTATGGCTACACCTTC CASSPDSHYGYTF
TRBJ2-7 13 . . TRBV4-3 TGCGCCATTTTAATCCTGGCAGATTACGAGCAGTACTTC CAILILADYEQYF
TRBJ2-5 14 . . TRBV5-6 TGTGCCAGCAGCTCGCTAGACAGTAGAGAGACCCAGTACTTC CASSSLDSRETQYF
TRBJ2-7 14 . few TRBV20-1 TGCAGTGCTAGGCCCGTCAGGGCCTCCTACGAGCAGTACTTC CSARPVRASYEQYF
TRBJ1-5 16 TRBD1 few TRBV6-6 TGTGCCAGCAGTTACTTTGAACAGGGGGGTAATCAGCCCCAGCATTTT CASSYFEQGGNQPQHF
TRBJ2-7 15 TRBD1 . TRBV19 TGTGCCAGTAGCACCGGGACAGGGAAATCCTTCGAGCAGTACTTC CASSTGTGKSFEQYF
TRBJ2-7 13 . . TRBV5-1 TGCGCCAGCAGCTATGAGGTGTACTACGAGCAGTACTTC CASSYEVYYEQYF
TRBJ2-1 15 TRBD2 . TRBV7-9 TGTGCCAGCAGCCCTCGGGAGGGAGTCTACAATGAACAGTTCTTC CASSPREGVYNEQFF
TRBJ2-1 14 TRBD1 few TRBV6-6 TGTGCCAGCAGTTACGACAGGGGGAAGAATGAGCAGTTCTTC CASSYDRGKNEQFF
TRBJ1-1 13 . . TRBV2 TGTGCCAGCAGTGTGGTAGAAAACAGAAAAGTTTTCTTT CASSVVENRKVFF
TRBJ2-1 14 . many TRBV27 TGTGCCAGCAGTTTACAGAGCTCCTACAATGAGCAGTTCTTC CASSLQSSYNEQFF
TRBJ2-1 11 . few TRBV7-9 TGTGCCAGCAGCGCTGACAAGGAGGTGTTCTTC CASSADKEVFF
TRBJ2-3 11 . few TRBV20-1 TGCAGTGCTATCTTGCTGGATACGCAGTATTTT CSAILLDTQYF
TRBJ1-1 16 . . TRBV7-9 TGTGCCAGCAGTCAAGGACGGGGAGAGGTGAACACTGAAGCTTTCTTT CASSQGRGEVNTEAFF
TRBJ1-1 13 . few TRBV7-2 TGTGCCAGCAGCCCCGGGATGGGCACTGAAGCTTTCTTT CASSPGMGTEAFF
TRBJ2-7 13 TRBD2 . TRBV20-1 TGCAGTGGAATTAGCGGGGTAACATACGAGCAGTACTTC CSGISGVTYEQYF
TRBJ2-3 19 . . TRBV4-3 TGCGCCAGCAGCCAAAATGTTCCCCTGGCGGCGGGAAGGACAGATACGCAGTATTTT CASSQNVPLAAGRTDTQYF
TRBJ1-1 13 . few TRBV11-1 TGTGCCAGCAGCGCACAGGGGAACACTGAAGCTTTCTTT CASSAQGNTEAFF
TRBJ2-5 12 . few TRBV9 TGTGCCAGCAGCGTCGGGCAAGGGACCCAGTACTTC CASSVGQGTQYF
TRBJ2-3 16 TRBD1 . TRBV28 TGTGCCAGCATGGGGATGACAGGGATAGTGACAGATACGCAGTATTTT CASMGMTGIVTDTQYF
TRBJ2-5 15 . . TRBV30 TGTGCCTGGAGTGTACCTGCACTAGTCCAAGAGACCCAGTACTTC CAWSVPALVQETQYF
TRBJ2-7 13 . few TRBV5-1 TGCGCCAGCAGCCGCACCCAGGGCTACGAGCAGTACTTC CASSRTQGYEQYF